This TCR beta chain was observed in a study of cytomegalovirus exposure and HLA in healthy donors (dated by TCRdb to the late 2010s). As for the study more broadly: An earlier analysis of 550 to 700 of the donors reported roughly 270 Gb of sequence data and 117 million unique TCR beta sequences from roughly 200 million T cells. An early release that covered roughly 600 HLA-typed donors contained approximately 320 gigabases of sequencing data and tens of millions of unique TCR sequences. The genetic ancestry cluster associated with self-reported Caucasian donors included around 76% of the approximately 400 genotyped donors. The study aimed to test whether cataloging public T cell receptors could reveal signatures of past pathogen exposure. The study used immunosequencing to profile the T cell repertoires of 666 subjects and linked those repertoires to cytomegalovirus serostatus. In addition to the first cohort of roughly 700 subjects, a separate validation cohort of 130 or so different subjects was used. To predict cytomegalovirus infection status, the study brought together high-throughput TCR immunosequencing, statistical association of individual TCRs with disease status, and machine learning. A later analysis re-examined previously published TCR beta repertoires from several hundred donors and added high-resolution HLA genotyping to investigate patterns of TCR occurrence. Rather than using new phenotypic data, the later analysis identified candidate immune exposures from TCR beta sequences and from how often those sequences occurred across donors. An earlier analysis of some 500 of the donors applied high-throughput TCR beta sequencing to assess whether each TCR beta V gene segment acted as functional or pseudogenic. Donor age, sex, ethnicity and CMV serostatus were compiled together with the repertoire data. A later genetic analysis took genome-wide SNP genotypes for about 60% of the roughly 670 donors and used that subset as a discovery cohort. All discovery cohort repertoires had been generated on a single sequencing platform. Class I and class II HLA loci were covered by the typing at four-digit resolution. Typing coverage differed by locus: A, B, C, DRB1 and DQB1 were typed in roughly 620-630 donors, DQA1 in approximately 520, DPA1 in around 610, and DPB1 in just under 490. Five DR-DQ haplotypes were treated as single units for association and clustering because of strong linkage in the cohort. Among almost 400 genotyped donors of the cohort, an average of roughly 240,000 unique TCR beta nucleotide sequences were sequenced per donor, roughly 20% of them non-productive.

The library was built by means of the immunoSEQ multiplex PCR assay. The multiplex PCR relied on a mix of 60 forward primers for TCR Vbeta segments and 13 reverse primers for TCR Jbeta segments. Amplification of the CDR3 region of rearranged TCR beta genes was performed with a multiplex PCR assay on genomic DNA. Amplified TCR beta libraries were sequenced as 87-base-pair reads on the Illumina HiSeq System. The original methods were these. Across the 700 or so repertoires, a later analysis counted 60 million to 90 million unique TCR beta chains, some 11 million of which were shared by at least two donors. To remove PCR and sequencing errors, raw reads were error-corrected and collapsed into unique sequences using a nearest-neighbor algorithm that merged closely related sequences. To assign V, D and J gene segments, CDR3 sequences were aligned to IMGT reference sequences. For a sequence to be retained, a match of at least six nucleotides was required to both a V gene segment and a J gene segment. A rearrangement counted as productive if the CDR3 had no stop codons and remained in frame with V and J, and every other rearrangement counted as non-productive. CDR3 was defined according to IMGT convention as the region running from the second conserved V-encoded cysteine to the conserved J-encoded phenylalanine. In an earlier analysis of approximately 500 of the donors, sequences lacking an unambiguous match to a single V gene segment were excluded. In an earlier analysis of several hundred of the donors, V segments were called functional above 56.7% productive rearrangements and were called segregating when the between-donor standard deviation exceeded 5%. A statistical classification framework was built to diagnose cytomegalovirus status from the catalog of TCR beta chain sequences. V and J gene assignment, in a later analysis, came from comparing TCR nucleotide sequences with IMGT/GENE-DB human TR gene sequences. A later analysis assigned CDR3 sequences and most-parsimonious VDJ recombination scenarios with the TCRdist pipeline. In a later analysis, each TCR beta chain was defined by its CDR3 amino acid sequence together with its V-gene family, and reads without a unique V-gene family were excluded. To address suspected cross-contamination and a sequencing artifact, a later analysis removed several hundred highly shared, low-generation-probability nucleotide sequences. In a later analysis, a clonal expansion index was calculated for each public chain from normalized within-repertoire ranks of inferred template counts. A later analysis computed generation probabilities with a VDJ recombination model fitted to out-of-frame rearrangements, and checked the results against IGoR. A later analysis scored TCR-TCR, TCR-HLA and TCR-CMV co-occurrence with hypergeometric tests, applying a repertoire-size bias correction to TCR pairs. False discovery rates were estimated in a later analysis by permuting HLA or CMV assignments 20 times. A later analysis grouped co-occurring TCRs with DBSCAN, adding TCRdist sequence similarity when clustering within HLA-allele-positive subsets. Repertoires with fewer than 30,000 or more than 120,000 public chains, plus five repertoires with anomalous nucleotide sharing, were excluded from co-occurrence clustering. TCRdb re-hosts the immuneACCESS table, in-frame sequences only. Its copies lack some clones; in the studies checked, an unresolved V gene accounts for under half of them, and the cause for the rest is not known. Clone size and the V and J calls come from that table; the DNA yielded D and trimming. This sample comprises 100,000 to 150,000 clones, 17% of them detected only once. The top ten constitute 2.9% of the sample.

Here is what the overall study found, with its caveats: A later analysis found that HLA-associated TCR beta chains were more clonally expanded and had lower generation probabilities than equally common non-associated chains. A few of the identified cytomegalovirus-associated TCR beta chains were confirmed in vitro to be specific for cytomegalovirus antigens. The classifier was reported to diagnose cytomegalovirus status with high specificity and sensitivity in both the original cohort and the validation cohort. In a later genetic analysis, fewer N-insertions in productive TCRs were reported among donors in an Asian-associated ancestry cluster than the roughly 640-donor mean. A cluster of highly shared sequence variants was judged likely to represent a technical artifact of the sequencing pipeline. Correlated functional status among segregating V segments might reflect linkage disequilibrium, but an unknown experimental factor could not be ruled out. When HLA alleles, especially DR and DQ, strongly co-occurred, attributing TCR associations to individual alleles was difficult. A further reported finding was that TCR beta sequences accurately predicted the HLA-A and HLA-B alleles for most subjects in the first cohort. According to the authors, the approach could potentially be generalized to other disease states and immunological phenotypes. For the cohort, immune exposure information was limited to CMV serostatus. The 87-base-pair reads could not distinguish some IMGT-functional V segments, including TRBV6-2 and TRBV6-3, so those segments were excluded. A total of 150 or so TCR beta chains were listed by the study as associated with cytomegalovirus. Broadly in line with IMGT annotations, most TCR beta V segments showed up in productive rearrangements about 90% or about 30% of the time in an earlier analysis of 450 to 750 of the donors. According to a later analysis, parvovirus B19, influenza, CMV and Epstein-Barr virus appeared linked to several top co-occurrence clusters. About 17 rarely observed V segments, including chromosome 9 orphons, were excluded from the earlier analysis of about 500 of the donors because counts were too low. A later analysis found that TCR association rates varied across HLA loci, with DRB1 alleles showing the most associated TCRs and HLA-C alleles the fewest. While some public TCRs were present in many individuals, most TCR sequences turned up only very rarely across donors. Presence/absence analyses assumed roughly uniform sequencing depth across donors, an assumption that may not hold. Because some donors lacked HLA typing at each locus, the association tests relied only on the typed subset. A later genetic analysis associated a missense DCLRE1C variant with V-gene and J-gene trimming of TCR beta chains, and an independent cohort replicated the association. In this cohort, only TCR beta chains were sequenced, and detectable features were limited by the absence of alpha or paired-chain data. According to a later analysis, most CMV-associated TCR beta chains appeared to be HLA-restricted, and the HLA associations seemed to be driven largely by CMV exposure. A later analysis associated 16,951 TCR beta sequences with specific HLA alleles at a false discovery rate of 0.05.

The cohort comprised 666 healthy bone marrow donors. All cohort members were sampled while nominally healthy, although unrecorded immune exposures were likely present. The donor was CMV seropositive and was included in the group of 250 to 300 seropositive cohort members. Every donor gave a peripheral blood sample, and the peripheral blood mononuclear cells from that sample were used for TCR beta sequencing. Genomic DNA was extracted from the blood cell samples with the Qiagen DNeasy Blood Extraction Kit. The junction carries 10 bases between V and J, which are trimmed by 2 bases and 0 bases respectively. CDR1 and CDR2 were assigned from the germline V gene as MNHEY and SVGAGI. The CDR3 holds 16 amino acids from the cysteine to the phenylalanine. Solely the CDR3 DNA is kept, with 48 bases framed from the first base. In its sample, this clone was seen a few times. Its binding antigen is unknown. No much larger clone exists at a distance of one base, and base qualities are not known.

The source material was PBMCs. Recombination connected TRBV6-5 to TRBJ2-2; the D region possibly corresponds to TRBD2 (6 bases align). This sequence originates from a female donor in good health and CMV-seropositive. The CDR3 sequence is CASSYGRGTNTGELFF. The DNA reads as follows: TGTGCCAGCAGTTACGGCCGGGGGACGAACACCGGGGAGCTGTTTTTT.